Listed here are 7 T cell receptor beta chains from one sample, sequenced in a study of Ad26.COV2.S vaccination and SARS-CoV-2 variants. The treatment: some 20 received Ad26.COV2.S at low or high dose, single or two shots; roughly five received placebo; per-sample allocation not given. Day 63 following the first vaccine or placebo injection was when the samples were taken. Generated by immunoSEQ multiplex PCR, the TCRdb table keeps only in-frame clones and is missing some. Of 300,000 to 400,000 clones listed, less than 90% are singletons. Source: peripheral blood, taken in a trial of Ad26.COV2.S vaccine versus placebo. The source is a person between 18 and 60 years old who received the Ad26.COV2.S COVID-19 vaccine or a placebo.

The CDR3 loop reads CSAPAGDTQYF. CDR3 nucleotides: TGCAGTGCACCAGCGGGGGATACGCAGTATTTT. This chain uses TRBV20-1 with TRBJ2-3, with 7 bases fitting TRBD2. This CDR3 contains 11 residues. Germline CDR1 and CDR2: DFQATT and SNEGSKA (reference sequence). V was pared by 6 bases and J by 6 bases, with 3 bases of the junction left unmatched.

V is TRBV12-5 and J is TRBJ1-1, with TRBD1 as a possible D gene (5 bases). Deletions cut 2 bases from V and 4 bases from J, with 11 bases between. Germline-derived CDR1 and CDR2 are LGHNT and FRNRAP. The CDR3 contains 14 residues. CDR3 sequence (DNA): TGTGCTAGTGGTTTGTACGTGGGGGGCACTGAAGCTTTCTTT. Translated, it gives CASGLYVGGTEAFF.

This sequence joins TRBV18 and TRBJ1-2, with TRBD1 as a possible D gene (6 bases). Germline CDR1 and CDR2: KGHSH and LQKENI. The CDR3 has 16 residues. Trimming took off 5 bases at V and 0 bases at J, with 16 bases between the two ends. The CDR3 nucleotides are TGTGCCAGCTCATCAACGACAGGAACTACTAACTATGGCTACACCTTC. The encoded protein is CASSSTTGTTNYGYTF.

The chain recombines TRBV28 with TRBJ1-2; D may be TRBD1 (5 bases). This CDR3 has 15 amino acids. Germline CDR1 reads MDHEN; CDR2 reads SYDVKM. The V and J ends lost 5 bases and 2 bases respectively, with 15 bases between them. The CDR3 bases are TGTGCCAGCAGTCCAACCGCCGGGGGGAACTATGGCTACACCTTC. Translation gives CASSPTAGGNYGYTF.

The chain recombines TRBV19 with TRBJ1-1; D is uncertain. The V gene's germline CDR1 is LNHDA and CDR2 SQIVND (reference sequence). The CDR3 contains 14 residues. V gave up 3 bases and J gave up 0 bases, with 8 bases separating them. The CDR3 DNA is TGTGCCAGTAGTATCGGATCGATGAACACTGAAGCTTTCTTT. This translates into CASSIGSMNTEAFF.

This clone was found once. The rearrangement uses TRBV12-5 and TRBJ2-2; 10 nucleotides line up with TRBD1. Trimming removed 6 bases from V and 6 bases from J; junction bases left unmatched: 4. The germline V gene encodes CDR1 LGHNT and CDR2 FRNRAP. The CDR3 contains 14 residues. The CDR3 is CASGGTGDSGELFF. In DNA form, the CDR3 reads TGTGCTAGTGGCGGGACAGGGGATTCCGGGGAGCTGTTTTTT.

The rearrangement uses TRBV4-3 and TRBJ1-1; TRBD1 aligns across 8 bases. In germline, CDR1 is LGHNA, CDR2 YSLEER. The CDR3 totals 14 residues. With 1 base clipped from V and 5 bases from J, the junction kept 3 bases outside the gene matches. CDR3 nucleotide sequence: TGCGCCAGCAGCCAAGGCAGGGGGCAGACTGAAGCTTTCTTT. This encodes CASSQGRGQTEAFF.